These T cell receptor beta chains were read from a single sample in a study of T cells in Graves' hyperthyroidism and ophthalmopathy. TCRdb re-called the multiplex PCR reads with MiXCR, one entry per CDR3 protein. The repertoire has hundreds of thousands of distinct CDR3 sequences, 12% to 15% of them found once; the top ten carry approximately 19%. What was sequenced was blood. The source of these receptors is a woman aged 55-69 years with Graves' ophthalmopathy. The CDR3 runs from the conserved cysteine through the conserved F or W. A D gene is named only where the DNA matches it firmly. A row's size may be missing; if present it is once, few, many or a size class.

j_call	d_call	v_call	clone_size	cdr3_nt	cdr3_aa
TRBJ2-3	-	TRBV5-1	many	TGCGCCAGCAGCTTGGAGTCGGGGTCCACAGATACGCAGTATTTT	CASSLESGSTDTQYF
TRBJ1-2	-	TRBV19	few	TGTGCCAGTACCCCAAGAGAGGAGAACGGCTACACCTTC	CASTPREENGYTF
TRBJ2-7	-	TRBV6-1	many	TGTGCCAGCAGTGAAGGACCGGATCTAGCTTACGAGCAGTACTTC	CASSEGPDLAYEQYF
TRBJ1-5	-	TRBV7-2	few	TGTGCCAGCAGCTTAAAGGAAGGGGTGGGCAATCAGCCCCAGCATTTT	CASSLKEGVGNQPQHF
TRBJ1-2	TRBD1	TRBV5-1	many	TGCGCCAGCAGCTTGGAGGACAGGGGTAGATATGGCTACACCTTC	CASSLEDRGRYGYTF
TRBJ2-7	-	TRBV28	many	TGTGCCAGCAGTTACCGGAGTTCCTACGAGCAGTACTTC	CASSYRSSYEQYF
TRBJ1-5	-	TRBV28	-	TGTGCCAGCAGTGTATCCAGCGGTGGGAATCAGCCCCAGCATTTT	CASSVSSGGNQPQHF
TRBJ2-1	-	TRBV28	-	TGTGCCAGCAGTCTAACGGAAGGCGCCAATGAGCAGTTCTTC	CASSLTEGANEQFF
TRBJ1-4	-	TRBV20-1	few	TGCAGTGCTAGAGAGAGACGGGGGGGAGAAAAACTGTTTTTT	CSARERRGGEKLFF
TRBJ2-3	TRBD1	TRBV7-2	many	TGTGCCAGCAGCTTCGGGACAGGGCAAGCAGATACGCAGTATTTT	CASSFGTGQADTQYF